The rows below give T cell receptor beta chains drawn from one sample of a study of cytomegalovirus exposure and HLA in healthy donors. Profiled with immunoSEQ multiplex PCR; TCRdb holds only in-frame clones, not every one. Of tens of thousands of clones in the sample, about three quarters were seen once. Sequenced input: PBMCs. These receptors were taken from a man between 35 and 55 years old in good health and CMV-seronegative. The CDR3 runs from the conserved cysteine through the conserved F or W. The D gene is left open where the match is weak. Clone sizes are given selectively: once, few, many, or a class where the clone is expanded.

size: once; D: NA; V: TRBV10-3; J: TRBJ2-7; CDR3: CAISESVGASYEQYF; DNA: TGTGCCATCAGTGAGTCCGTAGGAGCTTCCTACGAGCAGTACTTC
size: NA; D: TRBD2; V: TRBV7-8; J: TRBJ2-3; CDR3: CASSLWSQGGDTQYF; DNA: TGTGCCAGCAGCTTGTGGAGCCAGGGAGGGGATACGCAGTATTTT
size: NA; D: TRBD1; V: TRBV2; J: TRBJ2-7; CDR3: CASSDRQGNYEQYF; DNA: TGTGCCAGCAGTGATCGACAGGGCAACTACGAGCAGTACTTC
size: NA; D: NA; V: TRBV7-9; J: TRBJ2-5; CDR3: CASSLTGEGETQYF; DNA: TGTGCCAGCAGCCTGACAGGGGAGGGAGAGACCCAGTACTTC
size: NA; D: TRBD2; V: TRBV2; J: TRBJ2-3; CDR3: CASRGARGGIHGTDTQYF; DNA: TGTGCCAGCAGAGGTGCCCGCGGGGGAATTCACGGGACAGATACGCAGTATTTT
size: NA; D: NA; V: TRBV11-2; J: TRBJ2-2; CDR3: CASREQGKGHTGELFF; DNA: TGTGCCAGCAGAGAACAGGGAAAGGGTCACACCGGGGAGCTGTTTTTT
size: NA; D: TRBD2; V: TRBV18; J: TRBJ2-1; CDR3: CASSPQGLGNEQFF; DNA: TGTGCCAGCTCACCCCAGGGACTAGGGAATGAGCAGTTCTTC
size: NA; D: TRBD2; V: TRBV15; J: TRBJ2-3; CDR3: CATSRDLWTSGPTDTQYF; DNA: TGTGCCACCAGCAGAGATCTGTGGACTAGCGGACCCACAGATACGCAGTATTTT
size: NA; D: NA; V: TRBV5-6; J: TRBJ1-4; CDR3: CASSLESSEKLFF; DNA: TGTGCCAGCAGCTTGGAGTCTAGCGAAAAACTGTTTTTT
size: NA; D: NA; V: TRBV29-1; J: TRBJ2-1; CDR3: CSTHGSLGAYNEQFF; DNA: TGCAGCACCCACGGGAGTTTAGGGGCCTACAATGAGCAGTTCTTC
size: NA; D: TRBD1; V: TRBV19; J: TRBJ1-1; CDR3: CASSPRTGTEAFF; DNA: TGTGCCAGTAGCCCCAGGACAGGGACTGAAGCTTTCTTT
size: NA; D: NA; V: TRBV18; J: TRBJ2-1; CDR3: CASSPRAVLSYNEQFF; DNA: TGTGCCAGCTCACCAAGAGCGGTCCTCTCCTACAATGAGCAGTTCTTC
size: NA; D: NA; V: TRBV19; J: TRBJ1-1; CDR3: CASSISMNTEAFF; DNA: TGTGCCAGTAGTATTTCCATGAACACTGAAGCTTTCTTT
size: NA; D: NA; V: TRBV5-1; J: TRBJ2-1; CDR3: CASSFTGEVAEQFF; DNA: TGCGCCAGCAGCTTTACAGGGGAGGTAGCTGAGCAGTTCTTC
size: NA; D: NA; V: TRBV28; J: TRBJ2-2; CDR3: CASSLRGTGGELFF; DNA: TGTGCCAGCAGTTTAAGGGGGACGGGCGGGGAGCTGTTTTTT
size: NA; D: NA; V: TRBV6-1; J: TRBJ1-5; CDR3: CASSGTRGSPMGNQPQHF; DNA: TGTGCCAGCAGTGGGACAAGGGGTTCCCCGATGGGCAATCAGCCCCAGCATTTT
size: NA; D: NA; V: TRBV5-1; J: TRBJ2-7; CDR3: CASSLGTTSTYEQYF; DNA: TGCGCCAGCAGCTTGGGGACAACCTCGACCTACGAGCAGTACTTC
size: NA; D: NA; V: TRBV19; J: TRBJ1-6; CDR3: CASSAGGGSSYNSPLHF; DNA: TGTGCCAGTAGTGCGGGGGGGGGAAGCTCCTATAATTCACCCCTCCACTTT
size: NA; D: TRBD1; V: TRBV28; J: TRBJ1-2; CDR3: CASSSYNDRGYNYGYTF; DNA: TGTGCCAGCAGCTCTTACAACGACAGGGGGTACAACTATGGCTACACCTTC
size: NA; D: NA; V: TRBV10-1; J: TRBJ2-3; CDR3: CASSESEGRGTDTQYF; DNA: TGCGCCAGCAGTGAGTCGGAGGGCAGGGGCACAGATACGCAGTATTTT
size: NA; D: TRBD1; V: TRBV27; J: TRBJ2-5; CDR3: CASSFGTGIQETQYF; DNA: TGTGCCAGCAGTTTCGGGACAGGGATTCAAGAGACCCAGTACTTC
size: NA; D: TRBD1; V: TRBV9; J: TRBJ1-2; CDR3: CASSFQDRTFYGYTF; DNA: TGTGCCAGCAGCTTTCAGGACAGGACCTTCTATGGCTACACCTTC
size: NA; D: TRBD1; V: TRBV5-1; J: TRBJ2-3; CDR3: CASSPGTGGLTDTQYF; DNA: TGCGCCAGCAGCCCAGGGACAGGGGGTCTCACAGATACGCAGTATTTT
size: NA; D: NA; V: TRBV28; J: TRBJ2-2; CDR3: CASSLMEVGELFF; DNA: TGTGCCAGCAGTTTAATGGAGGTCGGGGAGCTGTTTTTT
size: few; D: TRBD1; V: TRBV5-6; J: TRBJ2-7; CDR3: CASSGGQGTHEQYF; DNA: TGTGCCAGCAGCGGAGGACAGGGAACCCACGAGCAGTACTTC
size: NA; D: TRBD1; V: TRBV5-1; J: TRBJ1-1; CDR3: CASSTPGQGEAFF; DNA: TGCGCCAGCAGCACTCCGGGACAGGGAGAAGCTTTCTTT
size: once; D: NA; V: TRBV19; J: TRBJ2-2; CDR3: CASSIDWARYTGELFF; DNA: TGTGCCAGTAGTATAGATTGGGCCCGCTACACCGGGGAGCTGTTTTTT
size: NA; D: TRBD2; V: TRBV11-2; J: TRBJ2-1; CDR3: CASSLDTSGRGAMENEQFF; DNA: TGTGCCAGCAGCTTAGATACTAGCGGGAGAGGGGCCATGGAGAATGAGCAGTTCTTC
size: NA; D: TRBD1; V: TRBV4-1; J: TRBJ2-5; CDR3: CASSQDTGVNQETQYF; DNA: TGCGCCAGCAGCCAAGATACAGGGGTTAACCAAGAGACCCAGTACTTC
size: NA; D: TRBD1; V: TRBV28; J: TRBJ2-7; CDR3: CASSPPTGLSYEQYF; DNA: TGTGCCAGCAGTCCCCCGACAGGGCTCTCCTACGAGCAGTACTTC
size: few; D: TRBD2; V: TRBV6-1; J: TRBJ2-7; CDR3: CASRRIAGPAYEQYF; DNA: TGTGCCAGCAGGCGGATAGCGGGGCCGGCCTACGAGCAGTACTTC
size: NA; D: NA; V: TRBV4-2; J: TRBJ2-2; CDR3: CASSPQNTGELFF; DNA: TGTGCCAGCAGCCCACAGAACACCGGGGAGCTGTTTTTT
size: NA; D: NA; V: TRBV28; J: TRBJ1-5; CDR3: CASSLRHGREVTPQHF; DNA: TGTGCCAGCAGTTTACGCCATGGGAGGGAGGTCACACCCCAGCATTTT
size: NA; D: TRBD2; V: TRBV9; J: TRBJ2-2; CDR3: CASQERGNTGELFF; DNA: TGTGCCAGCCAAGAGCGGGGGAACACCGGGGAGCTGTTTTTT
size: NA; D: TRBD2; V: TRBV27; J: TRBJ2-3; CDR3: CASSRTPGLAGGQDTQYF; DNA: TGTGCCAGCAGCCGCACCCCAGGACTAGCGGGGGGCCAGGATACGCAGTATTTT
size: NA; D: NA; V: TRBV6-1; J: TRBJ1-1; CDR3: CASREGRSYEAFF; DNA: TGTGCCAGCAGAGAGGGCCGGTCGTATGAAGCTTTCTTT
size: NA; D: TRBD1; V: TRBV15; J: TRBJ1-4; CDR3: CATSSVVGQRNGKLFF; DNA: TGTGCCACCAGCAGTGTGGTGGGACAGAGAAATGGAAAACTGTTTTTT
size: NA; D: NA; V: TRBV28; J: TRBJ1-1; CDR3: CASRGGSSNTEAFF; DNA: TGTGCCAGCAGAGGGGGATCATCGAACACTGAAGCTTTCTTT
size: NA; D: NA; V: TRBV5-1; J: TRBJ1-3; CDR3: CASSPMGPRSGNTIYF; DNA: TGCGCCAGCAGCCCCATGGGGCCTCGCTCTGGAAACACCATATATTTT
size: NA; D: NA; V: TRBV19; J: TRBJ2-5; CDR3: CASSRSEKETQYF; DNA: TGTGCCAGTAGTAGGTCAGAAAAAGAGACCCAGTACTTC
size: NA; D: NA; V: TRBV7-3; J: TRBJ1-1; CDR3: CASSPHGAGEAFF; DNA: TGTGCCAGCAGCCCGCACGGAGCAGGGGAGGCTTTCTTT
size: NA; D: NA; V: TRBV28; J: TRBJ1-3; CDR3: CASSLLGNTIYF; DNA: TGTGCCAGCAGCCTACTGGGAAACACCATATATTTT
size: NA; D: NA; V: TRBV5-6; J: TRBJ2-3; CDR3: CASSLGAPADTQYF; DNA: TGTGCCAGCAGCTTAGGGGCCCCTGCTGATACGCAGTATTTT
size: few; D: TRBD1; V: TRBV9; J: TRBJ2-1; CDR3: CATSPGTGETGEQFF; DNA: TGTGCCACCTCCCCCGGGACAGGGGAAACGGGTGAGCAGTTCTTC
size: NA; D: NA; V: TRBV7-8; J: TRBJ1-1; CDR3: CASSLPASSTEAFF; DNA: TGTGCCAGCAGCTTACCGGCTAGTTCCACTGAAGCTTTCTTT
size: once; D: NA; V: TRBV28; J: TRBJ1-5; CDR3: CASRPAGRPQPQHF; DNA: TGTGCCAGCCGACCGGCGGGGAGGCCTCAGCCCCAGCATTTT
size: NA; D: NA; V: TRBV7-2; J: TRBJ2-3; CDR3: CASSLGGSYTDTQYF; DNA: TGTGCCAGCAGCCTCGGGGGTTCTTACACAGATACGCAGTATTTT
size: NA; D: NA; V: TRBV5-5; J: TRBJ2-3; CDR3: CASSLTTGSTDTQYF; DNA: TGTGCCAGCAGCTTGACAACAGGGAGCACAGATACGCAGTATTTT
size: NA; D: TRBD2; V: TRBV11-3; J: TRBJ2-1; CDR3: CASSLELAGGPNAYNEQFF; DNA: TGTGCCAGCAGCTTAGAACTAGCGGGGGGCCCCAACGCGTACAATGAGCAGTTCTTC
size: once; D: TRBD1; V: TRBV29-1; J: TRBJ2-5; CDR3: CTAGGGTKETQYF; DNA: TGCACCGCAGGGGGCGGAACAAAAGAGACCCAGTACTTC
size: NA; D: TRBD1; V: TRBV19; J: TRBJ2-2; CDR3: CASTQNPDRGTGELFF; DNA: TGTGCCAGTACCCAAAACCCGGACAGGGGCACCGGGGAGCTGTTTTTT
size: NA; D: NA; V: TRBV23-1; J: TRBJ2-2; CDR3: CAGVAGVRSNTGELFF; DNA: TGCGCTGGAGTAGCAGGGGTCCGGTCTAACACCGGGGAGCTGTTTTTT
size: NA; D: TRBD1; V: TRBV5-4; J: TRBJ2-1; CDR3: CASSSWGTGSRNEQFF; DNA: TGTGCCAGCAGCTCATGGGGGACAGGGAGTAGGAATGAGCAGTTCTTC
size: NA; D: NA; V: TRBV13; J: TRBJ1-5; CDR3: CASSLGPGGNQPQHF; DNA: TGTGCCAGCAGCTTAGGACCCGGGGGCAATCAGCCCCAGCATTTT
size: NA; D: NA; V: TRBV7-3; J: TRBJ2-3; CDR3: CASSLSAGSTDTQYF; DNA: TGTGCCAGCAGCTTATCGGCGGGGAGCACAGATACGCAGTATTTT
size: once; D: TRBD1; V: TRBV18; J: TRBJ2-5; CDR3: CASSPLWTGREETQYF; DNA: TGTGCCAGCTCACCCCTATGGACAGGACGAGAAGAGACCCAGTACTTC
size: few; D: NA; V: TRBV6-5; J: TRBJ1-1; CDR3: CASSYPGLGNTEAFF; DNA: TGTGCCAGCAGTTACCCGGGACTGGGTAACACTGAAGCTTTCTTT
size: NA; D: NA; V: TRBV4-1; J: TRBJ2-2; CDR3: CASSHPGKSAGELFF; DNA: TGCGCCAGCAGCCATCCGGGGAAAAGCGCCGGGGAGCTGTTTTTT
size: NA; D: TRBD1; V: TRBV10-1; J: TRBJ2-7; CDR3: CASSGTKTGFEQYF; DNA: TGCGCCAGCAGTGGAACAAAGACAGGGTTCGAGCAGTACTTC